One sample yielded the 22 T cell receptor beta chains listed below, sequenced in a study of T cell responses to AZD1222 COVID-19 vaccine. Some clones are missing from TCRdb's copy, which holds only in-frame ones; the method was immunoSEQ multiplex PCR. The repertoire holds approximately 140,000 clones, with roughly 90% as singletons. The sample was peripheral blood, taken 28 days after the second AZD1222 dose. These receptors all stem from an adult who received the AZD1222 COVID-19 vaccine.

The rearrangement links TRBV2 to TRBJ1-2; no definite D call. The CDR3 consists of 13 residues. Germline V lookup: CDR1 SNHLY, CDR2 FYNNEI. V lost 6 bases, J lost 4 bases, and 12 bases lay in between. The CDR3 loop reads CASRGGAVYGYTF. CDR3 DNA: TGTGCCAGCAGGGGAGGAGCTGTCTATGGCTACACCTTC.

The J gene is TRBJ1-5, the V gene TRBV6-1; 7 bases map to TRBD1. V gave up 3 bases and J gave up 3 bases; unmatched junction bases: 17. CDR1 and CDR2 from the germline V gene are MNHNS and SASEGT. The CDR3 is 19 amino acids. The DNA for the CDR3 is TGTGCCAGCAGTGATACGGCAATGGCGGGACAGTCCTTCAATCAGCCCCAGCATTTT. Amino acids: CASSDTAMAGQSFNQPQHF.

Here the CDR3 reads CASSPALGTGELFF. DNA of the CDR3: TGCGCCAGCAGCCCCGCACTGGGCACCGGGGAGCTGTTTTTT. V is TRBV10-2 and J is TRBJ2-2; D unresolved. V shed 6 bases and J shed 4 bases, with 12 bases lying between them. There are 14 residues in the CDR3. Germline V gives CDR1 WSHSY, CDR2 SAAADI.

V usage is TRBV6-2 or TRBV6-3 and J usage is TRBJ1-5; 10 positions agree with TRBD1. CDR3 length: 16 amino acids. Trimming at V came to 4 bases and at J to 5 bases, leaving 8 bases not matched to a gene. Germline CDR1 and CDR2: MNHEY and SVGEGT. The CDR3 DNA reads as TGTGCCAGCAGTTTAGGCCCTGGACAGGGGGATCAGCCCCAGCATTTT. Translation gives CASSLGPGQGDQPQHF.

The V and J genes are TRBV19 and TRBJ2-2, with TRBD1 as a possible D gene (6 bases). The CDR3 is made up of 14 amino acids. V was pared by 10 bases and J by 4 bases, with 16 bases between. Germline lookup yields CDR1 LNHDA and CDR2 SQIVND (reference sequence). The CDR3 DNA is TGTGCCACGCAAAGGAAAGGGGGCACCGGGGAGCTGTTTTTT. Amino acids: CATQRKGGTGELFF.

This sequence joins TRBV30 and TRBJ1-1; 7 nucleotides align to TRBD1. Germline values: CDR1 GTSNPN, CDR2 SVGIG (reference sequence). The V segment lost 4 bases and the J segment 7 bases; nucleotides outside the gene matches: 6. CDR3 length equals 12 residues. CDR3 amino acids: CAWNPDRDEAFF. The CDR3 nucleotides are TGTGCCTGGAACCCAGACAGGGATGAAGCTTTCTTT.

J is TRBJ2-5 and V is TRBV7-2; TRBD1 agrees at 7 bases. V gave up 3 bases and J gave up 5 bases; unmatched junction bases: 6. CDR1 is SGHTA and CDR2 is FQGNSA in the germline V gene. The CDR3 is 14 amino acids. CDR3 sequence: CASSFNRGWETQYF. CDR3 DNA sequence: TGTGCCAGCAGCTTTAACAGGGGTTGGGAGACCCAGTACTTC.

The J gene is TRBJ1-2, the V gene TRBV28, with D perhaps matching TRBD1 (6 bases). Looked up from germline, CDR1 is MDHEN and CDR2 is SYDVKM. The CDR3 spans 14 residues. V lost 7 bases, J lost 8 bases, and 20 bases lay in between. CDR3 sequence (DNA): TGTGCCAGCACCACCCCCGGCAGGGGAATAGGCTACACCTTC. Translating it yields CASTTPGRGIGYTF.

The V call is TRBV5-1, the J call TRBJ2-7; D unresolved. The CDR3 extends over 14 amino acids. The germline V gene encodes CDR1 SGHRS and CDR2 YFSETQ. The V gene lost 1 base and the J gene lost 2 bases, with 10 bases spanning the gap. The CDR3: CASSLILGPYEQYF. The DNA of the CDR3 is TGCGCCAGCAGCTTGATCCTCGGGCCCTACGAGCAGTACTTC.

This chain uses TRBV3-1 (or the pseudogene TRBV3-2) with TRBJ1-1; D is unresolved. The CDR3 spans 15 residues. Germline loops: CDR1 LGHDT, CDR2 YNNKEL (reference sequence). V lost 3 bases, J lost 1 base, and 12 bases lay in between. Here the CDR3 DNA reads TGTGCCAGCAGCCATACGGAGGCCCGGAACACTGAAGCTTTCTTT. This codes for CASSHTEARNTEAFF.

CDR3 bases: TGTGCCAGCAGCCAGAATCTCCGGGACTTGCAAGAGACCCAGTACTTC. Encoded protein: CASSQNLRDLQETQYF. The chain uses TRBV3-1 (or the pseudogene TRBV3-2) and TRBJ2-5; tentative D call: TRBD2 (6 bases). The CDR3 consists of 16 residues. Between the trimmed V and J ends, which lost 3 bases and 2 bases, there was a span of 16 bases. The germline V gene has CDR1 LGHDT and CDR2 YNNKEL (reference sequence).

The chain combines TRBV6-5 with TRBJ1-2; possibly TRBD1 for D (5 bases). CDR1 is MNHEY, CDR2 SVGAGI, per germline. The CDR3 contains 15 residues. V gave up 6 bases and J gave up 2 bases, with 16 bases separating them. The CDR3 coding sequence is TGTGCCAGCAGCCCGCTTGCGGGGGTGAACTATGGCTACACCTTC. It codes for CASSPLAGVNYGYTF.

This chain joins TRBV7-9 and TRBJ2-1, with 8 bases lining up with TRBD1. Germline V gives CDR1 SEHNR, CDR2 FQNEAQ (reference sequence). V gave up 4 bases and J gave up 15 bases; unmatched junction bases: 11. The CDR3 is 13 amino acids. The CDR3 nucleotides read TGTGCCAGCAGCTCTCCCGACAGGGGAGCCCCGTTCTTC. This sequence encodes CASSSPDRGAPFF.

The chain employs TRBV11-3 and TRBJ2-5; a possible D gene is TRBD2 (7 bases). The CDR3 consists of 14 residues. The germline V and J ends were trimmed by 3 bases and 4 bases, with 12 bases remaining between them. Germline CDR1 and CDR2: SGHNT and YENEEA. The DNA for the CDR3 is TGTGCCAGCAGCTTGGGGGGGCCCGTAGAGACCCAGTACTTC. This encodes CASSLGGPVETQYF.

The rearrangement joins TRBV5-6 to TRBJ2-7; 7 bases fit TRBD2. The junction had 9 bases not matched to a gene; V was cut back by 4 bases and J by 5 bases. From germline, CDR1 is SGHDT and CDR2 YYEEEE. The CDR3 runs to 14 residues. The chain's CDR3 is CASSPGGGFHEQYF. CDR3 DNA: TGTGCCAGCAGCCCGGGAGGTGGGTTCCACGAGCAGTACTTC.

This chain joins TRBV7-3 and TRBJ2-5, with D tentatively TRBD1 (5 bases). The CDR3 spans 15 residues. Germline assignment: CDR1 SGHTA and CDR2 FQGTGA. Deletions cut 2 bases from V and 7 bases from J, with 17 bases between. CDR3 sequence (DNA): TGTGCCAGCAGCTTAGGGCAGGGTCTCCATGGGACCCAGTACTTC. It specifies CASSLGQGLHGTQYF.

A remark on this clone: At the DNA level, this CDR3 is encoded by other sequences in the same sample as well. CDR3 bases: TGTGCCAGCAGCTTAGGGGACGAGCAGTACTTC. Residues: CASSLGDEQYF. V and J are TRBV7-9 and TRBJ2-7; D remains unclear. Germline loops: CDR1 SEHNR, CDR2 FQNEAQ (reference sequence). V shed 1 base and J shed 5 bases, with 3 bases lying between them. The CDR3 runs 11 residues.

J is TRBJ2-1 and V is TRBV27; D is unresolved. Trimming took 3 bases from V and 2 from J, leaving 14 bases between them. The CDR3 is 16 amino acids. Per germline, CDR1 MNHEY and CDR2 SMNVEV (reference sequence). CDR3 sequence: CASSFWAEKPYNEQFF. The CDR3 DNA sequence: TGTGCCAGCAGTTTCTGGGCGGAGAAGCCCTACAATGAGCAGTTCTTC.

This clone was seen just once. The chain uses TRBV12-3 or TRBV12-4 and TRBJ1-4; D is uncertain. Trimming shortened V by 1 base and J by 8 bases, and 8 bases separated the two germline ends. CDR3 length: 13 amino acids. The CDR3 region is CASSLGVDEKLFF. CDR3 nucleotides: TGTGCCAGCAGTTTAGGAGTTGACGAAAAACTGTTTTTT.

The rearrangement uses TRBV6-5 and TRBJ1-1; the D is unclear. CDR1 and CDR2 (germline): MNHEY, SVGAGI. V lost 2 bases and J 3 bases, leaving 4 bases between the germline ends. The CDR3 is 12 amino acids. CDR3 coding DNA: TGTGCCAGCAGTTACGGGGACACTGAAGCTTTCTTT. It encodes CASSYGDTEAFF.

The DNA for the CDR3 is TGTGCCAGCTCACCAGTGGAGCAGACCTACAATGAGCAGTTCTTC. Protein: CASSPVEQTYNEQFF. The J gene is TRBJ2-1, the V gene TRBV18, with no clear D. This CDR3 contains 15 residues. CDR1 is KGHSH and CDR2 is LQKENI in the germline V gene. Trimming removed 2 bases from V and 2 bases from J, with 10 bases in between.

The table lists this clone with a count of one. The J gene is TRBJ1-3, the V gene TRBV3-1 (or the pseudogene TRBV3-2); tentatively, D is TRBD1 (5 bases). There are 15 residues in the CDR3. Germline V gives CDR1 LGHDT, CDR2 YNNKEL (reference sequence). Trimming removed 1 base at V and 4 bases at J, with 11 bases between. This CDR3 is CASSQVRGAGNTIYF. The CDR3 nucleotides read TGTGCCAGCAGCCAAGTAAGGGGTGCAGGAAACACCATATATTTT.